These 16 T cell receptor beta chains were sequenced from one sample in a study of cytomegalovirus exposure and HLA in healthy donors. Researchers ran the PCR with 60 Vbeta and 13 Jbeta primers. Generated by immunoSEQ multiplex PCR, the TCRdb table keeps only in-frame clones and is missing some. This sample contains around 210,000 clones. The sample comprised PBMCs. These receptors all stem from a girl aged 2 to 10 in good health and CMV-seropositive.

The rearrangement joins TRBV10-3 to TRBJ1-1; D is unclear. This CDR3 comprises 10 residues. The V end was cut by 10 bases, the J end by 1 base, with 4 bases between. Per the germline V gene, CDR1 is ENHRY and CDR2 is SYGVKD. The CDR3 region has the DNA TGTGCCAGCGCGAACACTGAAGCTTTCTTT. Translation: CASANTEAFF.

The gene calls are TRBV11-2 and TRBJ1-1; D not resolved. V lost 4 bases, J lost 8 bases, and 11 bases lay in between. The CDR3 is 12 residues long. Germline V gives CDR1 SGHAT, CDR2 FQNNGV. The CDR3 DNA sequence: TGTGCCAGCAGCTCCGGGTCCTGCGAAGCTTTCTTT. It is translated as CASSSGSCEAFF.

The rearrangement joins TRBV6-5 to TRBJ2-2; no clear D. The CDR3 extends over 15 amino acids. Germline CDR1 is MNHEY and CDR2 is SVGAGI. V was trimmed by 7 bases and J by 0 bases, leaving 12 bases between them. Here the CDR3 reads CASTLAVANTGELFF. The CDR3 DNA follows: TGTGCCAGCACGTTGGCGGTCGCGAACACCGGGGAGCTGTTTTTT.

The chain employs TRBV5-1 and TRBJ2-2; 7 nucleotides agree with TRBD2. The V gene's germline CDR1 is SGHRS and CDR2 YFSETQ. The CDR3 sequence is 18 residues long. Losses at the gene ends were 3 bases for V and 1 base for J; bases not matched to a gene: 12. The chain's CDR3 is CASSWGRTSLGNTGELFF. Here the CDR3 DNA reads TGCGCCAGCAGCTGGGGACGGACTAGTTTAGGGAACACCGGGGAGCTGTTTTTT.

V and J are TRBV10-1 and TRBJ2-7; the match to TRBD1 covers 9 bases. After removal of 2 bases from V and 7 bases from J, the junction contained 9 bases not matched to a gene. Germline CDR1 and CDR2: WNHNN and SYGVQD (reference sequence). The CDR3 extends over 15 amino acids. CDR3 DNA sequence: TGCGCCAGCAGTGAGCTAACAGGGGGCCGAGAAGAGCAGTACTTC. Its protein product is CASSELTGGREEQYF.

This chain connects TRBV28 to TRBJ2-5; no definite D call. Germline V gene lookup returns CDR1 MDHEN and CDR2 SYDVKM. This CDR3 is 15 amino acids long. V was shortened by 6 bases and J by 4 bases, with 18 bases between the two germline ends. CDR3 nucleotides: TGTGCCAGCAGCCCTCCAGCGCGTCAGAGAGAGACCCAGTACTTC. Translated: CASSPPARQRETQYF.

The J gene is TRBJ2-2, the V gene TRBV7-8; no clear D gene. V lost 6 bases and J lost 2, with 10 bases in between. CDR3 size: 14 residues. In germline, CDR1 is SGHVS, CDR2 FQNEAQ. CDR3 bases: TGTGCCAGCAGTCGTAGTCTCAACACCGGGGAGCTGTTTTTT. This codes for CASSRSLNTGELFF.

The CDR3 spells CASSVQNQGVGQPQHF. DNA of the CDR3: TGTGCCAGTAGTGTTCAGAACCAGGGTGTCGGTCAGCCCCAGCATTTT. The rearrangement joins TRBV19 to TRBJ1-5; weak D call: TRBD1 (5 bases). V gave up 5 bases and J gave up 6 bases, with 20 bases separating them. This CDR3 spans 16 amino acids. Germline lookup yields CDR1 LNHDA and CDR2 SQIVND (reference sequence).

The chain joins TRBV18 to TRBJ2-3; D call uncertain. V dropped 0 bases and J dropped 10 bases, with 8 bases sitting between them. Germline V gene lookup returns CDR1 KGHSH and CDR2 LQKENI. The CDR3 runs 12 residues. CDR3 nucleotide sequence: TGTGCCAGCTCACCACCTCACGAGGCGCAGTATTTT. Its protein product is CASSPPHEAQYF. Full variable domain (outside the CDR3, taken from reference TRBV18 and TRBJ2-3): NAGVMQNPRHLVRRRGQEARLRCSPMKGHSHVYWYRQLPEEGLKFMVYLQKENIIDESGMPKERFSAEFPKEGPSILRIQQVVRGDSAAYFCASSPPHEAQYFGPGTRLTVL.

V gene TRBV14 combines with J gene TRBJ2-7; D might be TRBD1 (5 bases). Trimming took 1 base from V and 6 from J, leaving 16 bases between them. CDR1 SGHDN and CDR2 FVKESK come from the germline V gene. This CDR3 is built from 15 residues. The CDR3 sequence: CASSQVFSGLGEQYF. The CDR3 bases are TGTGCCAGCAGCCAAGTCTTTTCAGGGCTCGGCGAGCAGTACTTC.

The genes are TRBV5-1 and TRBJ2-1, with D possibly being TRBD2 (6 bases). Germline V gives CDR1 SGHRS, CDR2 YFSETQ. The CDR3 runs 15 residues. V lost 2 bases to trimming and J lost 3 bases, with 12 bases between them. The CDR3 sequence is CASSLGDSVYNEQFF. The CDR3 DNA follows: TGCGCCAGCAGCTTAGGGGACTCCGTCTACAATGAGCAGTTCTTC.

This sequence joins TRBV30 and TRBJ2-7; 7 nucleotides align to TRBD1. Germline V gene data show CDR1 as GTSNPN and CDR2 as SVGIG (reference sequence). The CDR3 contains 13 residues. With 3 bases clipped from V and 2 bases from J, the junction kept 4 bases outside the gene matches. CDR3 DNA sequence: TGTGCCTGGAGGAGGACAGGTGCCTACGAGCAGTACTTC. This translates into CAWRRTGAYEQYF.

The chain joins TRBV14 to TRBJ2-6; possible D gene TRBD1, 6 bases. This CDR3 is built from 15 residues. Per germline, CDR1 SGHDN and CDR2 FVKESK. Trimming took 8 bases from V and 1 from J, leaving 12 bases between them. Here the CDR3 reads CASSGVVSGANVLTF. CDR3 sequence (DNA): TGTGCCAGCTCAGGGGTGGTATCTGGGGCCAACGTCCTGACTTTC.

The chain has TRBV15 and TRBJ2-7, with 9 bases fitting TRBD2. The CDR3 has 18 amino acids. V lost 3 bases and J lost 1; bases outside the gene matches: 13. Looked up from germline, CDR1 is LNHNV and CDR2 is YYDKDF (reference sequence). The chain's CDR3 is CATSREVSGRIGSYEQYF. The CDR3, as DNA: TGTGCCACCAGCAGGGAGGTTAGCGGGAGAATTGGGTCCTACGAGCAGTACTTC.

The chain links TRBV5-4 to TRBJ2-3; TRBD2 agrees at 8 bases. Trimming at V came to 1 base and at J to 4 bases, leaving 5 bases not matched to a gene. The V gene's germline CDR1 is SGHNT and CDR2 YYREEE (reference sequence). This CDR3 contains 15 residues. CDR3 sequence reads: CASSLSGSPADTQYF. The DNA for the CDR3 is TGTGCCAGCAGCTTGAGCGGGAGTCCGGCAGATACGCAGTATTTT.

The rearrangement links TRBV6-6 to TRBJ2-1; D gene unclear. Trimming took off 2 bases at V and 16 bases at J, with 27 bases between the two ends. Germline-derived CDR1 and CDR2 are MNHNY and SVGAGI (reference sequence). CDR3 size: 16 residues. The CDR3 sequence: CASSYTNRRQVRLSFF. CDR3 nucleotides: TGTGCCAGCAGTTACACTAATCGACGCCAAGTAAGGTTGAGTTTCTTC.